This passage covers 18 T cell receptor beta chains from one sample sequenced in a study of OX40 agonist ivuxolimab in advanced cancers. Clones were sequenced by immunoSEQ multiplex PCR, and TCRdb holds only the in-frame ones, with some missing. The sample has 31,000 or so clones; 90% to 95% are singletons. The specimen comprised CD4+ or CD8+ T cells sorted from blood, sampled in a trial of the OX40 agonist ivuxolimab. The receptors were sampled from an adult with an advanced solid tumor such as melanoma, head and neck, liver or kidney cancer.

This rearrangement joins TRBV27 to TRBJ2-2, with no clear D. The CDR3 has 12 residues. V was pared by 3 bases and J by 2 bases, with 1 base between. Per germline, CDR1 MNHEY and CDR2 SMNVEV (reference sequence). This CDR3 reads CASSFNTGELFF. CDR3 DNA sequence: TGTGCCAGCAGTTTTAACACCGGGGAGCTGTTTTTT.

The V gene is TRBV13, the J gene TRBJ2-5; no firm D call. CDR1 and CDR2 from the germline V gene are PRHDT and FYEKMQ (reference sequence). The CDR3 is made up of 14 amino acids. Trimming took 5 bases from V and 2 from J, leaving 12 bases between them. CDR3 residues: CASSPPDVQETQYF. DNA of the CDR3: TGTGCCAGCAGCCCCCCTGACGTTCAAGAGACCCAGTACTTC.

The genes are TRBV19 and TRBJ2-7; D remains ambiguous. The germline V and J ends were trimmed by 3 bases and 4 bases, with 10 bases remaining between them. Germline-derived CDR1 and CDR2 are LNHDA and SQIVND (reference sequence). The CDR3 length is 13 residues. The CDR3 protein is CASSIKPFYEQYF. The CDR3 region has the DNA TGTGCCAGTAGTATCAAGCCCTTTTACGAGCAGTACTTC. Together with reference TRBV19 and TRBJ2-7, the CDR3 gives the full variable domain: DGGITQSPKYLFRKEGQNVTLSCEQNLNHDAMYWYRQDPGQGLRLIYYSQIVNDFQKGDIAEGYSVSREKKESFPLTVTSAQKNPTAFYLCASSIKPFYEQYFGPGTRLTVT.

This chain links TRBV19 with TRBJ1-1; D remains ambiguous. The V and J ends lost 6 bases and 2 bases respectively, with 7 bases between them. The CDR3 consists of 12 residues. The germline CDR1 and CDR2 sequences are LNHDA and SQIVND (reference sequence). This chain's CDR3 is CASRYGNTEAFF. For the CDR3, the DNA is TGTGCCAGTAGGTACGGAAACACTGAAGCTTTCTTT.

The chain has TRBV28 and TRBJ2-7; D gene uncertain. The CDR3 contains 16 residues. V was shortened by 5 bases and J by 2 bases, with 19 bases between the two germline ends. Germline V gene data show CDR1 as MDHEN and CDR2 as SYDVKM. The CDR3 DNA is TGTGCCAGCAGTCGTGCGGTGGTCAGATGGCCCTACGAGCAGTACGTC. This sequence encodes CASSRAVVRWPYEQYV.

This chain joins TRBV10-3 and TRBJ2-3, with TRBD2 matching over 13 bases. Losses at the gene ends were 8 bases for V and 2 bases for J; bases not matched to a gene: 4. Germline V gene sequence: CDR1 ENHRY, CDR2 SYGVKD. This CDR3 contains 15 residues. The CDR3 DNA sequence: TGTGCCATCGGACTAGCGGGAGAGATCACAGATACGCAGTATTTT. Residues: CAIGLAGEITDTQYF.

The chain combines TRBV16 with TRBJ2-3; tentative D call: TRBD2 (6 bases). Germline lookup yields CDR1 KGHSY and CDR2 FQNENV. Deletions cut 2 bases from V and 5 bases from J, with 17 bases between. The CDR3 loop spans 16 amino acids. The CDR3 DNA reads as TGTGCCAGCAGCCAAGGAAGCAGGGACTTGGGAGATACGCAGTATTTT. Translating gives CASSQGSRDLGDTQYF.

V and J are TRBV9 and TRBJ2-1; D is unresolved. The germline V gene encodes CDR1 SGDLS and CDR2 YYNGEE. The CDR3 is made up of 15 amino acids. V lost 0 bases to trimming and J lost 0 bases, with 7 bases between them. This chain's CDR3 is CASSVAQSSYNEQFF. The CDR3 coding sequence is TGTGCCAGCAGCGTAGCTCAGAGCTCCTACAATGAGCAGTTCTTC.

The count of this clone is one. This chain links TRBV9 with TRBJ1-1, with TRBD1 as a possible D gene (5 bases). From germline, CDR1 is SGDLS and CDR2 YYNGEE. There are 15 residues in the CDR3. The V end lost 1 base, the J end lost 3 bases, and 13 bases lay between the germline ends. CDR3 protein: CASSVLVGGDTEAFF. CDR3 DNA: TGTGCCAGCAGCGTATTGGTCGGGGGGGACACTGAAGCTTTCTTT.

The chain joins TRBV27 to TRBJ2-7; D unclear. Germline V gives CDR1 MNHEY, CDR2 SMNVEV (reference sequence). The CDR3 is 13 amino acids. With 4 bases removed from V and 6 bases from J, the gap between germline ends came to 13 bases. CDR3 nucleotides: TGTGCCAGCAGTTATCAAACGGGCCTCGAGCAGTACTTC. Protein sequence: CASSYQTGLEQYF.

The rearrangement uses TRBV2 and TRBJ2-3, with 8 bases lining up with TRBD1. V shed 0 bases, J shed 6 bases, and the junction held 5 bases outside the gene matches. This CDR3 has 15 residues. Germline V CDR1 and CDR2: SNHLY, FYNNEI. CDR3 sequence reads: CASSEAWTGKDTQYF. The CDR3 coding sequence is TGTGCCAGCAGTGAAGCTTGGACAGGGAAGGATACGCAGTATTTT.

V and J are TRBV4-2 and TRBJ2-7, with a possible D match to TRBD2 (6 bases). V was shortened by 4 bases and J by 3 bases, with 13 bases between the two germline ends. Germline CDR1 reads LGHNA; CDR2 reads YNFKEQ. The CDR3 covers 14 residues. The CDR3 DNA reads TGTGCCAGCAGCCCGACTAGATACGACTACGAGCAGTACTTC. It is translated as CASSPTRYDYEQYF.

The rearrangement joins TRBV18 to TRBJ1-3, with D possibly being TRBD1 (5 bases). Looked up from germline, CDR1 is KGHSH and CDR2 is LQKENI. CDR3 size: 16 residues. The V end was cut by 0 bases, the J end by 4 bases, with 13 bases between. This CDR3 reads CASSPPKGQVGNTIYF. The CDR3 DNA reads TGTGCCAGCTCACCACCGAAGGGGCAGGTGGGAAACACCATATATTTT.

This chain uses TRBV28 with TRBJ1-2; the match to TRBD1 covers 7 bases. V trimming: 3 bases; J trimming: 2 bases; junction bases outside the gene matches: 3. The CDR3 totals 14 residues. Per the germline V gene, CDR1 is MDHEN and CDR2 is SYDVKM. The CDR3 region is CASSLTGTNYGYTF. CDR3 sequence (DNA): TGTGCCAGCAGTTTGACAGGGACGAACTATGGCTACACCTTC.

This clone was seen only once. The rearrangement uses TRBV27 and TRBJ2-5; 9 bases are a match to TRBD2. This CDR3 is built from 16 residues. From germline, CDR1 is MNHEY and CDR2 SMNVEV (reference sequence). V dropped 6 bases and J dropped 1; count of bases not matched to a gene: 9. The CDR3 DNA reads as TGTGCCAGCAGCAATTCTCGCGGGGGGGCCCAAGAGACCCAGTACTTC. It codes for CASSNSRGGAQETQYF.

The chain recombines TRBV27 with TRBJ2-1; TRBD1 might be the D (5 bases). Germline loops: CDR1 MNHEY, CDR2 SMNVEV (reference sequence). CDR3 length: 13 amino acids. V dropped 2 bases and J dropped 7 bases, with 9 bases sitting between them. DNA for the CDR3: TGTGCCAGCAGTTTAACAGGTTGGAATGAGCAGTTCTTC. Translation: CASSLTGWNEQFF.

The rearrangement links TRBV7-2 to TRBJ2-5; D not resolved. Deletions cut 1 base from V and 3 bases from J, with 12 bases between. Germline CDR1 and CDR2: SGHTA and FQGNSA. The CDR3 is 15 amino acids. The CDR3 coding sequence is TGTGCCAGCAGCTTAGTCCTCATTACGAAAGAGACCCAGTACTTC. This codes for CASSLVLITKETQYF.

The CDR3 DNA reads as TGCGCCAGCAGCCAACCTTTAGCGGGAGCGACAAACAATGAGCAGTTCTTC. Protein: CASSQPLAGATNNEQFF. The V call is TRBV4-3, the J call TRBJ2-1; 9 nucleotides agree with TRBD2. The germline V gene has CDR1 LGHNA and CDR2 YSLEER. CDR3 size: 17 residues. After removal of 2 bases from V and 5 bases from J, the junction contained 10 bases not matched to a gene.